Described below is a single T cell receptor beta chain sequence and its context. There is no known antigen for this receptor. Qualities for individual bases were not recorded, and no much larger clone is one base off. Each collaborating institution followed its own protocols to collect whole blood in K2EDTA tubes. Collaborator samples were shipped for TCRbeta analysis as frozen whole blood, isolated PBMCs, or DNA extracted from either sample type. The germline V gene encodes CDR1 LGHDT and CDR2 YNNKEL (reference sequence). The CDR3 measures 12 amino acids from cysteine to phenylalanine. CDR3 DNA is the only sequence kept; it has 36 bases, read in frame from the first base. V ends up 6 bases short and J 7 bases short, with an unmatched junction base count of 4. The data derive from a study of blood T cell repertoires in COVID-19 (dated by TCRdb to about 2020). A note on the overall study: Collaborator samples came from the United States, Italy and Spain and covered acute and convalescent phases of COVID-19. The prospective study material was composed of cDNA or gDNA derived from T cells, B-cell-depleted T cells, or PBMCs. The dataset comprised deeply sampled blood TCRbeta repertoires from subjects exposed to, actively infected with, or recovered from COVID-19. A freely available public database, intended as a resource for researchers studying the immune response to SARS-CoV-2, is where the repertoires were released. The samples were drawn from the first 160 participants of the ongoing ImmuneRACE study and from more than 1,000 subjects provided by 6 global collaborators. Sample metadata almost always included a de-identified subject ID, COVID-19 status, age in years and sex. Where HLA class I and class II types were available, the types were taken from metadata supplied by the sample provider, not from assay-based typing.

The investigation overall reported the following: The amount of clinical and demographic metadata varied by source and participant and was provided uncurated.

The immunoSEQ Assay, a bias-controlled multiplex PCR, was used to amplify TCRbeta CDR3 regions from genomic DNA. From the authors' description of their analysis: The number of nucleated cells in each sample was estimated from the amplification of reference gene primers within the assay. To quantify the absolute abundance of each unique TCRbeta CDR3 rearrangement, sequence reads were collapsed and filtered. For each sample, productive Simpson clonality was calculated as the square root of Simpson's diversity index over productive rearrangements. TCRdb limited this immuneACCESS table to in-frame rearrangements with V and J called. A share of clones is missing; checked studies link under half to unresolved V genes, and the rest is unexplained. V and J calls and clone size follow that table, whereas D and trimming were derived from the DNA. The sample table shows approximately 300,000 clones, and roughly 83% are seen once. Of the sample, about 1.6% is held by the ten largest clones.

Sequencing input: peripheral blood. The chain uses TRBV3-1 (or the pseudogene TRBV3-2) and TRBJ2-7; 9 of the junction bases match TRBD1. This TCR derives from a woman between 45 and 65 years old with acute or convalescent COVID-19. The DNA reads TGTGCCAGCAGTCGACAGGGGGATGAGCAGTACTTC. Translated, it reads CASSRQGDEQYF.